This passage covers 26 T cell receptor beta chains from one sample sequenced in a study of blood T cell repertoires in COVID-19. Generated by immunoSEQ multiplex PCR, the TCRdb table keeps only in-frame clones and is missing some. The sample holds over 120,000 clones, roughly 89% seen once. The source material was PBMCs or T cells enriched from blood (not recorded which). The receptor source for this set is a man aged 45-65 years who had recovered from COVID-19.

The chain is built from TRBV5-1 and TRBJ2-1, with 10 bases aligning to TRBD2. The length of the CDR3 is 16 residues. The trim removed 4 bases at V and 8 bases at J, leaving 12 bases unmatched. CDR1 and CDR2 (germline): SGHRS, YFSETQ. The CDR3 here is CASSPLAGGRGDEQFF. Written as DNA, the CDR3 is TGCGCCAGCAGCCCCTTAGCGGGGGGCCGCGGGGATGAGCAGTTCTTC.

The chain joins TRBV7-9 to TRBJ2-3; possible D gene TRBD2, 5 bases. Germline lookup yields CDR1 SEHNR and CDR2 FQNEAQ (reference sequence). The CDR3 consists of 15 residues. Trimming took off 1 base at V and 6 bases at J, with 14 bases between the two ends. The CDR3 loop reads CASSLGGSSKDTQYF. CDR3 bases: TGTGCCAGCAGCTTAGGTGGGAGCAGCAAGGATACGCAGTATTTT.

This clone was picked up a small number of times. CDR3 sequence (DNA): TGCGCCAGCTCGCCGGGGGTTGACTATGGCTACACCTTC. It encodes CASSPGVDYGYTF. The rearrangement joins TRBV5-1 to TRBJ1-2; D is possibly TRBD1 (5 bases). CDR3 size: 13 residues. Germline V gives CDR1 SGHRS, CDR2 YFSETQ. Trimming removed 7 bases at V and 3 bases at J, with 13 bases between.

CDR3 nucleotide sequence: TGTGCCAGCAGTTACTCCGGGACAGACTTAAACTATGGCTACACCTTC. Translating gives CASSYSGTDLNYGYTF. V is TRBV6-5 and J is TRBJ1-2; 7 positions agree with TRBD1. CDR1 is MNHEY, CDR2 SVGAGI, per germline. This CDR3 is 16 amino acids long. V shed 0 bases, J shed 2 bases, and the junction held 6 bases outside the gene matches.

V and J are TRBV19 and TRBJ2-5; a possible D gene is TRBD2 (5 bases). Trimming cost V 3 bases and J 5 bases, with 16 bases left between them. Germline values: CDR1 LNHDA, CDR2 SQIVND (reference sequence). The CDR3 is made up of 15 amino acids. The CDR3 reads CASSITWSSGETQYF. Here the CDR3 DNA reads TGTGCCAGTAGTATCACGTGGTCATCGGGGGAGACCCAGTACTTC.

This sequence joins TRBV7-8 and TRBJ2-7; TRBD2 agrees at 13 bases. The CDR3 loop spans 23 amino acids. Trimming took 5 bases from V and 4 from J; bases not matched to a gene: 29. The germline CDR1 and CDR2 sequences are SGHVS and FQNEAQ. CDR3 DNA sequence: TGTGCCAGCAGCCTTAAAACAGGGGGTCCACTAGCGGGAGGGTCTAGAGTGATGTACGAGCAGTACTTC. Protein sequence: CASSLKTGGPLAGGSRVMYEQYF.

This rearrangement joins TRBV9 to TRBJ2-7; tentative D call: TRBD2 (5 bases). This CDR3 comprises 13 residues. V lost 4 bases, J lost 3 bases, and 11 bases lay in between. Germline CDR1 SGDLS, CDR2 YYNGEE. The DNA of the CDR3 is TGTGCCAGCAGCAGTCAGCGGAGCTACGAGCAGTACTTC. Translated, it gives CASSSQRSYEQYF.

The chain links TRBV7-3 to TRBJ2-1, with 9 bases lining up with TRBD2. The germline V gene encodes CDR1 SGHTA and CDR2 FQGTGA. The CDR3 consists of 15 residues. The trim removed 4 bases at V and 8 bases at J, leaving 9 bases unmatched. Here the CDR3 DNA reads TGTGCCAGCAGCTCCACCGGGACTAGCTTGGATGAGCAGTTCTTC. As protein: CASSSTGTSLDEQFF.

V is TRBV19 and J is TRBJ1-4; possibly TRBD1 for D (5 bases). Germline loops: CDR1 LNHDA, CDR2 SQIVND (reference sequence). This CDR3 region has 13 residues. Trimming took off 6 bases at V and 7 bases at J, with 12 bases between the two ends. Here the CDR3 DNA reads TGTGCCAGTAGCATGGGGGGTCTTGAAAAACTGTTTTTT. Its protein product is CASSMGGLEKLFF.

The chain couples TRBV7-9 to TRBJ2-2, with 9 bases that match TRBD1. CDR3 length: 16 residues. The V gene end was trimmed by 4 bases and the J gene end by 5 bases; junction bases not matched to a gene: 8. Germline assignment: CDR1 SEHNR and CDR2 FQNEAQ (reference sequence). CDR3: CASSSTGTGRTGELFF. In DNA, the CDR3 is TGTGCCAGCAGCTCGACCGGGACAGGGAGAACCGGGGAGCTGTTTTTT.

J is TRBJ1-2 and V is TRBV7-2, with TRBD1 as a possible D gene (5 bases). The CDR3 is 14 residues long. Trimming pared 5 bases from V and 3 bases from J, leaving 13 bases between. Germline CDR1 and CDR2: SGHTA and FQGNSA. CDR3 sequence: CASSPSRVDYGYTF. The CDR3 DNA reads TGTGCCAGCAGCCCCTCCAGGGTAGACTATGGCTACACCTTC.

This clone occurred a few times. CDR3 loop: CASSEGWESGGYTF. In DNA, the CDR3 is TGTGCCAGCAGTGAAGGTTGGGAGAGCGGAGGCTACACCTTC. J is TRBJ1-2 and V is TRBV6-1; D is unclear. This CDR3 has 14 amino acids. Germline V gene sequence: CDR1 MNHNS, CDR2 SASEGT. V lost 1 base and J 8 bases, leaving 14 bases between the germline ends.

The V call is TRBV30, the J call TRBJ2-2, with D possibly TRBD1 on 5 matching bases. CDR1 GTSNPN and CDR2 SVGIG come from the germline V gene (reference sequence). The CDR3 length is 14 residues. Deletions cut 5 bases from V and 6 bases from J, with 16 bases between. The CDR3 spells CAWCVGAKSGELFF. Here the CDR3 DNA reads TGTGCCTGGTGCGTAGGGGCCAAGTCCGGGGAGCTGTTTTTT.

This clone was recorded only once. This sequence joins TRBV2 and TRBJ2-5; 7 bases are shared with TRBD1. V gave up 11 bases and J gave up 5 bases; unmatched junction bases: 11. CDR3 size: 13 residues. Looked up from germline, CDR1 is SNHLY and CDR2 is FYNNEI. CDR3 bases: TGTGCCGGAAAAAGAGACAGGGAGGAGACCCAGTACTTC. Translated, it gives CAGKRDREETQYF.

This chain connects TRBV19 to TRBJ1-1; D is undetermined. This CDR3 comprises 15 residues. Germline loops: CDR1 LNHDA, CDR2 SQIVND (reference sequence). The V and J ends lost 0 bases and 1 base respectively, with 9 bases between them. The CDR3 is CASSIDRGRNTEAFF. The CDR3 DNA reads TGTGCCAGTAGTATAGATCGAGGGCGGAACACTGAAGCTTTCTTT.

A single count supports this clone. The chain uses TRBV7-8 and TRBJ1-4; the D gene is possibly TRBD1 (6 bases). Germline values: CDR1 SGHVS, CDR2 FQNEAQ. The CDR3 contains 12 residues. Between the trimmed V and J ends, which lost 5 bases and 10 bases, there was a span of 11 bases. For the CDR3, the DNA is TGTGCCAGCAGCGATAGGGGGGGAAAACTGTTTTTT. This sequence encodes CASSDRGGKLFF.

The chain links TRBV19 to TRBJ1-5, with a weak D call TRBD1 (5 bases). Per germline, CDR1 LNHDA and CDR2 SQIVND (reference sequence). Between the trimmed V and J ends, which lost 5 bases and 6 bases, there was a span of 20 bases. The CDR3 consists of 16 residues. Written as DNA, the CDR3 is TGTGCCAGTAGTTGGGGCCAGGGACTACCCACTCAGCCCCAGCATTTT. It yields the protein CASSWGQGLPTQPQHF.

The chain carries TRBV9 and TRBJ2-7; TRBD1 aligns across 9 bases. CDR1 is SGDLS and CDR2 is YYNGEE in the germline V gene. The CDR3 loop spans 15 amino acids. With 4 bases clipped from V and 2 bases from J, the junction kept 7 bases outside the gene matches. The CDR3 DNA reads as TGTGCCAGCAGCCACGGGACAGGGCCAGCCTACGAGCAGTACTTC. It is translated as CASSHGTGPAYEQYF.

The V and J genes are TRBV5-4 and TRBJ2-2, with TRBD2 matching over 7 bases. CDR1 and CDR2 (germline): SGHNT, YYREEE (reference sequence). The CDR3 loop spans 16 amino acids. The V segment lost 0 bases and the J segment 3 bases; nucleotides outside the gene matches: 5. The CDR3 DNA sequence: TGTGCCAGCAGCTTGGAGCTAGCGGAGGACACCGGGGAGCTGTTTTTT. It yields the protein CASSLELAEDTGELFF.

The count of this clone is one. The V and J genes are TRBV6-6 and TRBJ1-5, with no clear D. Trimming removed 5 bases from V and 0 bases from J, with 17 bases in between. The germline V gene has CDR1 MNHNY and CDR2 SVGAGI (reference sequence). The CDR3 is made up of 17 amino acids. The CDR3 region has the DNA TGTGCCAGCAGTCCACTAGGGTCTTTTTATAGCAATCAGCCCCAGCATTTT. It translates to CASSPLGSFYSNQPQHF.

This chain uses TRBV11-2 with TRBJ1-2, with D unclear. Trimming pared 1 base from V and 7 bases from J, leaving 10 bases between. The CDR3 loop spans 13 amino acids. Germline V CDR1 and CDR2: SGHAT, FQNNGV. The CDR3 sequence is CASSLGFEGGYTF. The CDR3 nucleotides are TGTGCCAGCAGCTTAGGGTTCGAGGGTGGCTACACCTTC.

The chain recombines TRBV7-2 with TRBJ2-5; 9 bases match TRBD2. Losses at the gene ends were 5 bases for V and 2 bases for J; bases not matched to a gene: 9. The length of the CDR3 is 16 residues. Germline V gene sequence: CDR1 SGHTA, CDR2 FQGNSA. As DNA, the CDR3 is TGTGCCAGCAGCAACCCTACTAGCGGGCAGCAAGAGACCCAGTACTTC. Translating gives CASSNPTSGQQETQYF.

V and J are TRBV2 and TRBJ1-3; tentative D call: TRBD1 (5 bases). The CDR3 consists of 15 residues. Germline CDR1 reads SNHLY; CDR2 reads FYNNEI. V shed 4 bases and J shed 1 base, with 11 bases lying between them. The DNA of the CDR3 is TGTGCCAGCAGTGTCGTGGGGGGATCTGGAAACACCATATATTTT. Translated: CASSVVGGSGNTIYF. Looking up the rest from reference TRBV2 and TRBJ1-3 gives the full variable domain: EPEVTQTPSHQVTQMGQEVILRCVPISNHLYFYWYRQILGQKVEFLVSFYNNEISEKSEIFDDQFSVERPDGSNFTLKIRSTKLEDSAMYFCASSVVGGSGNTIYFGEGSWLTVV.

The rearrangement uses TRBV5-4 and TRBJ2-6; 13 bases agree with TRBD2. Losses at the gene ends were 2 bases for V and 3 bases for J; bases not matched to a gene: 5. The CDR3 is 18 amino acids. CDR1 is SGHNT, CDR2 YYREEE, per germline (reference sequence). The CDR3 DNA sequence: TGTGCCAGCAGCTTTGGACTAGCGGGAGTAGGTGGGGCCAACGTCCTGACTTTC. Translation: CASSFGLAGVGGANVLTF.

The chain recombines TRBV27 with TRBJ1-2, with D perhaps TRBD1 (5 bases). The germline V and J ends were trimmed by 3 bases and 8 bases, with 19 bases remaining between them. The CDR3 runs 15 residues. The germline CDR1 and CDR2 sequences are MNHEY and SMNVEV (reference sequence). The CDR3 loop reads CASSFSLGRVRGYTF. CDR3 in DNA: TGTGCCAGCAGTTTTTCCCTGGGCAGGGTGAGGGGCTACACCTTC.

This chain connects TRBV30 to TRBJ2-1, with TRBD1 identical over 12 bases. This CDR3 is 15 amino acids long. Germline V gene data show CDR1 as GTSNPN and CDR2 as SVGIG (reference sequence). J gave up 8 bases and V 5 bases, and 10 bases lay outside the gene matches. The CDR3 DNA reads TGTGCCTGGGAACCGGGACAGGGGGCGCGGGATGAGCAGTTCTTC. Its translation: CAWEPGQGARDEQFF.